One sample yielded the 22 T cell receptor beta chains listed below, sequenced in a study of identical twins (dated by TCRdb to the mid-2010s). The receptor library was made with 5' RACE. For sequencing, an Illumina HiSeq 2000 was employed. TCRdb cleaned the public reads at Q25 with fastp, built clones with MiXCR and kept in-frame beta chains. Rows are unified per CDR3 protein, each entry keeping the most common DNA and genes. This sample comprises around 670,000 distinct CDR3 sequences, around 6% of them detected only once. Around 1.9% of the sample comes from the top ten. Source material: naive T cells sorted from blood. The sample's cell subset or site, from its label and the paper: cells isolated with a human naive T-cell isolation kit. All receptors derive from a man younger than 35 in good health.

This clonotype was observed many times. V is TRBV6-6 and J is TRBJ1-6; D remains unclear. The CDR3 spans 13 residues. V shed 6 bases and J shed 8 bases, with 11 bases lying between them. Germline CDR1 reads MNHNY; CDR2 reads SVGAGI (reference sequence). CDR3 loop: CASRGRLDSPLHF. CDR3 bases: TGTGCCAGCAGAGGCAGGCTCGATTCACCCCTCCACTTT.

CDR3 sequence (DNA): TGTGCCAGCAGCGTAGGGACAGGGGGCGATTCACCCCTCCACTTT. Amino acids: CASSVGTGGDSPLHF. This sequence joins TRBV9 and TRBJ1-6; 11 bases align to TRBD1. Looked up from germline, CDR1 is SGDLS and CDR2 is YYNGEE. The CDR3 contains 15 residues. V shed 0 bases, J shed 8 bases, and the junction held 1 base outside the gene matches.

The chain joins TRBV6-2 or TRBV6-3 to TRBJ2-1; D gene unclear. Germline-derived CDR1 and CDR2 are MNHEY and SVGEGT. The ends were cut back, 6 bases at V and 5 bases at J, with 8 bases in the middle. The CDR3 is 12 amino acids. For the CDR3, the DNA is TGTGCCAGCAGGCAAAGGGACAATGAGCAGTTCTTC. Its translation is CASRQRDNEQFF.

This clonotype was seen at least ten times. This chain joins TRBV7-9 and TRBJ2-1, with 9 bases identical to TRBD2. The CDR3 runs to 14 residues. The V gene end was trimmed by 5 bases and the J gene end by 6 bases; junction bases not matched to a gene: 5. Germline assignment: CDR1 SEHNR and CDR2 FQNEAQ (reference sequence). The CDR3 sequence: CASSHSGSPNEQFF. Here the CDR3 DNA reads TGTGCCAGCAGCCATAGCGGGAGTCCCAATGAGCAGTTCTTC.

This clonotype was seen a handful of times. This rearrangement joins TRBV6-2 or TRBV6-3 to TRBJ2-3; 10 bases align to TRBD2. This CDR3 is built from 18 residues. The germline V gene encodes CDR1 MNHEY and CDR2 SVGEGT. V shed 2 bases and J 0 bases; nucleotides not matched to a gene: 8. The CDR3, as DNA: TGTGCCAGCAGTTACCGGTCTAGCGGGAGTGGGAGCACAGATACGCAGTATTTT. Translated: CASSYRSSGSGSTDTQYF.

The J gene is TRBJ2-1, the V gene TRBV11-3; D is undetermined. V shed 5 bases and J shed 0 bases, with 11 bases lying between them. The germline gives CDR1 SGHNT, CDR2 YENEEA. The CDR3 sequence is 15 residues long. CDR3 region: CASSGSVSSYNEQFF. The CDR3 DNA is TGTGCCAGCAGCGGAAGCGTGAGCTCCTACAATGAGCAGTTCTTC.

This clonotype has ten or more counts. The rearrangement joins TRBV12-3 or TRBV12-4 to TRBJ1-1; D is perhaps TRBD1 (6 bases). The CDR3 covers 15 residues. The V gene lost 0 bases and the J gene lost 1 base, with 9 bases spanning the gap. CDR3 DNA: TGTGCCAGCAGTTTAGCACAGGGCCAGAACACTGAAGCTTTCTTT. Protein: CASSLAQGQNTEAFF.

This clonotype has at least ten counts. V usage is TRBV7-3 and J usage is TRBJ2-1; TRBD1 matches at 9 bases. Germline CDR1 is SGHTA and CDR2 is FQGTGA. V shed 3 bases and J 1 base; nucleotides not matched to a gene: 4. This CDR3 spans 16 amino acids. For the CDR3, the DNA is TGTGCCAGCAGCTTCACCGGGACAGGGTCCTACAATGAGCAGTTCTTC. Translated: CASSFTGTGSYNEQFF.

This chain links TRBV6-1 with TRBJ2-2, with D perhaps matching TRBD1 or TRBD2 (5 bases each). Germline CDR1 reads MNHNS; CDR2 reads SASEGT. V gave up 7 bases and J gave up 7 bases, with 25 bases separating them. The length of the CDR3 is 17 residues. CDR3 coding DNA: TGTGCCAGCATGAGGCCCGACCGGGGCCTACGAGGCGGGGAGCTGTTTTTT. Amino acid sequence: CASMRPDRGLRGGELFF.

This clonotype was counted between two and nine times. The rearrangement joins TRBV29-1 to TRBJ2-3, with TRBD1 identical over 12 bases. The CDR3 runs to 13 residues. V shed 6 bases and J 4 bases; nucleotides not matched to a gene: 2. Germline V gene sequence: CDR1 SQVTM, CDR2 ANQGSEA. CDR3 in amino acids: CSVGQGAPDTQYF. In nucleotides, the CDR3 is TGCAGCGTGGGACAGGGGGCCCCAGATACGCAGTATTTT.

The CDR3 sequence is CASSLDPSSGNTIYF. CDR3 coding DNA: TGCGCCAGCAGCTTGGACCCCAGCTCTGGAAACACCATATATTTT. The chain uses TRBV5-1 and TRBJ1-3, with D uncertain. Per germline, CDR1 SGHRS and CDR2 YFSETQ. This CDR3 is 15 amino acids long. V lost 0 bases and J 0 bases, leaving 7 bases between the germline ends.

The chain recombines TRBV5-1 with TRBJ2-4; D unclear. With 0 bases removed from V and 5 bases from J, the gap between germline ends came to 12 bases. CDR1 is SGHRS and CDR2 is YFSETQ in the germline V gene. This CDR3 spans 15 amino acids. CDR3 in amino acids: CASSLVAGSQNIQYF. Written as DNA, the CDR3 is TGCGCCAGCAGCTTGGTGGCAGGCAGTCAAAACATTCAGTACTTC. The whole variable domain, filled in from reference TRBV5-1 and TRBJ2-4, reads KAGVTQTPRYLIKTRGQQVTLSCSPISGHRSVSWYQQTPGQGLQFLFEYFSETQRNKGNFPGRFSGRQFSNSRSEMNVSTLELGDSALYLCASSLVAGSQNIQYFGAGTRLSVL.

Concerning this clonotype: A much more abundant neighbour one base away suggests this may be a read error. Lacking the conserved final phenylalanine or tryptophan, this CDR3 likely reflects a read error. The chain carries TRBV12-3 or TRBV12-4 and TRBJ2-1; 8 positions match TRBD2. Trimming at V came to 4 bases and at J to 7 bases, leaving 12 bases not matched to a gene. The CDR3 contains 16 residues. CDR3 protein: CASSSRGLVVGNEQFL. In DNA form, the CDR3 reads TGTGCCAGCAGTTCAAGGGGACTAGTCGTGGGGAATGAGCAGTTCTTG.

This clonotype has more than one count but fewer than ten. This CDR3 reads CASGTGLYEQYF. The CDR3 nucleotides read TGTGCCAGCGGGACAGGACTCTACGAGCAGTACTTC. The chain carries TRBV25-1 and TRBJ2-7; TRBD1 matches 8 bases. The CDR3 spans 12 residues. The germline CDR1 and CDR2 sequences are MGHDK and SYGVNS. J was trimmed by 3 bases and V by 8 bases; bases with no gene match: 3.

This clonotype has only a few counts. CDR3 loop: CASSLGGSASYEQYF. The CDR3 DNA sequence: TGTGCCAGCAGTTTGGGCGGGAGCGCTTCCTACGAGCAGTACTTC. V usage is TRBV27 and J usage is TRBJ2-7; 7 nucleotides line up with TRBD2. Per the germline V gene, CDR1 is MNHEY and CDR2 is SMNVEV (reference sequence). The CDR3 spans 15 residues. J lost 1 base, V lost 3 bases, and 6 bases had no gene match.

This clonotype was recorded only once. The rearrangement joins TRBV7-6 to TRBJ1-2; D is perhaps TRBD1 (6 bases). The V end lost 5 bases, the J end lost 8 bases, and 21 bases lay between the germline ends. The CDR3 is 15 amino acids. Germline lookup yields CDR1 SGHVS and CDR2 FNYEAQ. CDR3 coding DNA: TGTGCCAGCAGCAAAGACACCGGGGGCCGTTTGGGCTACACCTTC. Residues: CASSKDTGGRLGYTF.

This clonotype occurred many times. This sequence joins TRBV27 and TRBJ2-7; a possible D gene is TRBD1 (5 bases). V was pared by 1 base and J by 0 bases, with 13 bases between. Germline V gene data show CDR1 as MNHEY and CDR2 as SMNVEV (reference sequence). The CDR3 totals 16 residues. The CDR3 DNA follows: TGTGCCAGCAGTTTATTTGAGGATGGGGCCTCCTACGAGCAGTACTTC. It is translated as CASSLFEDGASYEQYF.

The chain joins TRBV5-1 to TRBJ2-3; 11 positions match TRBD2. The CDR3 is 16 residues long. The V gene end was trimmed by 0 bases and the J gene end by 2 bases; junction bases not matched to a gene: 2. The germline V gene encodes CDR1 SGHRS and CDR2 YFSETQ. The CDR3 sequence: CASSLGGLADTDTQYF. The CDR3 nucleotides read TGCGCCAGCAGCTTGGGGGGACTAGCGGACACAGATACGCAGTATTTT.

This clonotype was found many times. The chain carries TRBV15 and TRBJ2-5, with 8 bases matching TRBD1. CDR3 length: 16 amino acids. From germline, CDR1 is LNHNV and CDR2 YYDKDF (reference sequence). V gave up 0 bases and J gave up 2 bases; unmatched junction bases: 5. The CDR3 nucleotides read TGTGCCACCAGCAGAGATAGAACAGGGGGACAAGAGACCCAGTACTTC. It encodes CATSRDRTGGQETQYF.

This chain joins TRBV7-9 and TRBJ2-5; the D gene is possibly TRBD1 (5 bases). The CDR3 is 17 residues long. Germline CDR1 reads SEHNR; CDR2 reads FQNEAQ (reference sequence). Trimming took 2 bases from V and 2 from J, leaving 18 bases between them. The CDR3 bases are TGTGCCAGCAGCTTAAAGAAACTACCCCAGGGACAAGAGACCCAGTACTTC. This encodes CASSLKKLPQGQETQYF.

This clonotype was recorded at least ten times. The chain links TRBV18 to TRBJ2-1, with 7 bases that match TRBD2. Germline CDR1 and CDR2: KGHSH and LQKENI. This CDR3 region has 14 residues. V lost 0 bases, J lost 8 bases, and 4 bases stayed unmatched. As DNA, the CDR3 is TGTGCCAGCTCACCACCGTCAGGGAGGGATGAGCAGTTCTTC. As protein: CASSPPSGRDEQFF.

This clonotype was seen repeatedly, ten times or more. The CDR3, as DNA: TGCAGTGCTAGGCGTTCAGGGCCCTCGATGGAGCAGTTCTTC. This translates into CSARRSGPSMEQFF. This chain joins TRBV20-1 and TRBJ2-1, with D tentatively TRBD1 (5 bases). V was shortened by 3 bases and J by 10 bases, with 19 bases between the two germline ends. This CDR3 comprises 14 residues. CDR1 is DFQATT, CDR2 SNEGSKA, per germline (reference sequence).